This TCR beta chain was captured by sequencing in a study of T cells in localized non-small cell lung cancer. Per germline, CDR1 LNHDA and CDR2 SQIVND (reference sequence). This CDR3 region has 13 residues. V gave up 7 bases and J gave up 7 bases, with 17 bases separating them. Sequencing used immunoSEQ multiplex PCR; TCRdb keeps in-frame clones, though not all of them. The sample has about 1,400 clones; 30% to 45% are singletons. V usage is TRBV19 and J usage is TRBJ2-7; D possibly uses TRBD1 or TRBD2 (6 bases each). The material was normal lung tissue next to the tumor, obtained before any cancer treatment. This sequence was found in a woman aged 40 to 75 with stage I squamous cell lung carcinoma. The CDR3, as DNA: TGTGCCAGTATAAGGGGGGCCCTGGGGGAGCAGTACTTC. It yields the protein CASIRGALGEQYF.